These T cell receptor beta chains were read from a single sample in a study of CD8 T cells in Susac syndrome. MiXCR, run by TCRdb on the immunoSEQ multiplex PCR reads, gives a single entry per CDR3 protein. The sample lists about 300,000 distinct CDR3 sequences, approximately 85% occurring once. Sequenced material: CD8+ T cells from PBMCs. Source of these receptors: a human donor with multiple sclerosis. CDR3s include the opening cysteine and the closing phenylalanine or tryptophan. The order of the fields is J gene, clone size, D gene, V gene, CDR3 protein, CDR3 DNA. D genes are given only for firm matches. Clone size appears in some rows only: once, few, many, or a class for an expanded clone.

>TRBJ1-1|-|TRBD1|TRBV7-9
CASSSGQLFPMGTEAFF
TGTGCCAGCAGCTCGGGACAGCTCTTCCCGATGGGCACTGAAGCTTTCTTT
>TRBJ2-1|-|-|TRBV28
CASSYRGMYNEQFF
TGTGCCAGCAGCTATAGAGGGATGTACAATGAGCAGTTCTTC
>TRBJ1-4|few|-|TRBV7-2
CASSLRGGANEKLFF
TGTGCCAGCAGCCTTCGCGGGGGCGCCAATGAAAAACTGTTTTTT
>TRBJ2-1|-|-|TRBV12-3/TRBV12-4
CATRGTGGGLAGYNEQFF
TGTGCCACCAGAGGGACAGGGGGCGGACTAGCGGGATACAATGAGCAGTTCTTC
>TRBJ1-3|once|-|TRBV7-2
CASSVWGLSSGNTIYF
TGTGCCAGCAGCGTTTGGGGATTGTCCTCTGGAAACACCATATATTTT
>TRBJ2-7|-|-|TRBV9
CASSAHQGWTVEQYF
TGTGCCAGCAGCGCCCACCAGGGATGGACTGTCGAGCAGTACTTC
>TRBJ2-7|-|TRBD2|TRBV9
CASSAAGVSEQYF
TGTGCCAGCAGCGCCGCGGGGGTCTCCGAGCAGTACTTC
>TRBJ1-1|-|-|TRBV12-3/TRBV12-4
CASSLYRLNTEAFF
TGTGCCAGCAGTTTATACAGACTGAACACTGAAGCTTTCTTT
>TRBJ1-2|once|TRBD1|TRBV24-1
CATSDRDRRHDYTF
TGTGCCACCAGTGACCGGGACAGGAGGCACGACTACACCTTC
>TRBJ1-4|-|-|TRBV6-1
CASSPRSGKGHEKLFF
TGTGCCAGCAGTCCCCGGTCGGGGAAAGGCCATGAAAAACTGTTTTTT
>TRBJ1-1|-|-|TRBV10-3
CAISQDRSRGTEAFF
TGTGCCATCAGCCAAGACAGGTCCAGGGGCACTGAAGCTTTCTTT
>TRBJ1-2|-|TRBD1|TRBV10-3
CAISVGDRGRRDYGYTF
TGTGCCATCAGTGTGGGGGACAGGGGGAGACGAGACTATGGCTACACCTTC
>TRBJ2-3|once|TRBD2|TRBV24-1
CATSDAQGAGETDTQYF
TGTGCCACCAGTGATGCCCAAGGAGCGGGAGAAACAGATACGCAGTATTTT
>TRBJ2-3|-|TRBD1|TRBV10-1
CASSGNRGDTQYF
TGCGCCAGCAGTGGGAACAGGGGAGATACGCAGTATTTT
>TRBJ2-7|-|TRBD1|TRBV5-4
CASSAWTGSYYEQYF
TGTGCCAGCAGCGCCTGGACAGGATCCTACTACGAGCAGTACTTC
>TRBJ2-7|-|-|TRBV20-1
CSARIDTRGCEQYF
TGCAGTGCTCGTATCGATACGAGGGGGTGTGAGCAGTACTTC
>TRBJ1-5|once|-|TRBV7-9
CASSLSVGLVGAYQPQHF
TGTGCCAGCAGCTTAAGCGTTGGGTTGGTGGGAGCTTATCAGCCCCAGCATTTT
>TRBJ1-2|-|-|TRBV4-3
CASSQGLYGANYGYTF
TGCGCCAGCAGCCAAGGGCTGTACGGGGCTAACTATGGCTACACCTTC
>TRBJ1-1|-|-|TRBV6-1
CASRGRWMNTEAFF
TGTGCCAGCAGGGGAAGGTGGATGAACACTGAAGCTTTCTTT
>TRBJ1-2|once|-|TRBV20-1
CSARTGTAHNYGYTF
TGCAGTGCTAGAACGGGGACCGCCCATAACTATGGCTACACCTTC
>TRBJ1-2|-|-|TRBV5-1
CASSFSSAGYTF
TGCGCCAGCAGCTTTTCAAGCGCTGGCTACACCTTC
>TRBJ2-5|once|-|TRBV4-1
CASSPASSGEETQYF
TGCGCCAGCAGTCCCGCGAGTAGCGGCGAAGAGACCCAGTACTTC
>TRBJ1-1|once|-|TRBV6-6
CASRAGQGTEAFF
TGTGCCAGCAGAGCCGGGCAGGGGACTGAAGCTTTCTTT
>TRBJ2-1|-|TRBD2|TRBV7-9
CASSFVAGGNEQFF
TGTGCCAGCAGCTTCGTAGCGGGAGGGAATGAGCAGTTCTTC
>TRBJ2-1|-|TRBD2|TRBV7-2
CASGPSGRDHEQFF
TGTGCCAGCGGCCCTAGCGGGAGGGATCATGAGCAGTTCTTC
>TRBJ2-5|-|-|TRBV7-9
CASSPRDAQLQETQYF
TGTGCCAGCAGCCCCCGGGACGCCCAGCTCCAAGAGACCCAGTACTTC
>TRBJ2-5|-|-|TRBV27
CASSLTRAEETQYF
TGTGCCAGCAGTTTGACGCGGGCCGAAGAGACCCAGTACTTC
>TRBJ2-5|-|TRBD2|TRBV2
CASSEAWSGRHPETQYF
TGTGCCAGCAGTGAAGCGTGGAGCGGGAGACACCCAGAGACCCAGTACTTC
>TRBJ1-2|-|-|TRBV4-3
CASSQGTGLEKDGYTF
TGCGCCAGCAGCCAAGGTACAGGGTTGGAAAAGGATGGCTACACCTTC
>TRBJ2-7|-|-|TRBV2
CASASFPRGEQYF
TGTGCCAGCGCCTCCTTCCCTCGGGGAGAGCAGTACTTC
>TRBJ2-7|-|-|TRBV28
CASSSAVGLQQYF
TGTGCCAGCAGTTCGGCAGTGGGGCTCCAGCAGTACTTC
>TRBJ2-5|-|TRBD2|TRBV28
CASLVTSGSGETQYF
TGTGCCAGCCTGGTTACTAGCGGGAGTGGTGAGACCCAGTACTTC
>TRBJ2-3|-|TRBD2|TRBV12-3/TRBV12-4
CASSSLGLAGLTTDTQYF
TGTGCCAGCAGTTCATTGGGACTAGCGGGCCTCACCACAGATACGCAGTATTTT
>TRBJ1-2|-|TRBD1|TRBV4-3
CASSQRQGAAYGYTF
TGCGCCAGCAGCCAGAGGCAGGGGGCGGCTTATGGCTACACCTTC
>TRBJ1-2|-|-|TRBV9
CASSVGWESYGYTF
TGTGCCAGCAGCGTAGGTTGGGAGTCCTATGGCTACACCTTC
>TRBJ2-3|-|TRBD2|TRBV7-6
CASSTPSGRQRTQYF
TGTGCCAGCAGCACCCCTAGCGGGAGGCAACGTACGCAGTATTTT
>TRBJ2-7|-|-|TRBV6-1
CASRLYGVRGSYEQYF
TGTGCCAGCCGACTCTATGGGGTAAGGGGTTCGTACGAGCAGTACTTC
>TRBJ2-1|-|-|TRBV19
CASSFRGAHEQFF
TGTGCCAGTAGTTTCAGGGGGGCCCATGAGCAGTTCTTC
>TRBJ1-1|-|TRBD1|TRBV19
CASTPRAGGTEAFF
TGTGCCAGTACCCCGAGGGCAGGGGGAACTGAAGCTTTCTTT
>TRBJ2-3|-|-|TRBV28
CASSVANTQYF
TGTGCCAGCAGTGTAGCGAATACGCAGTATTTT
>TRBJ2-1|-|TRBD2|TRBV20-1
CSARDLGLAGEAYYNEQFF
TGCAGTGCTAGAGATCTGGGACTAGCGGGAGAAGCGTACTACAATGAGCAGTTCTTC
>TRBJ2-7|-|TRBD2|TRBV6-2/TRBV6-3
CASSYRSSGESSYEQYF
TGTGCCAGCAGTTACCGCTCTAGCGGGGAGAGCTCCTACGAGCAGTACTTC
>TRBJ2-7|once|-|TRBV2
CASNGPLNYEQYF
TGTGCCAGCAACGGGCCGCTAAATTACGAGCAGTACTTC
>TRBJ1-5|-|-|TRBV11-2
CASSLGQGVHF
TGTGCCAGCAGCTTAGGCCAAGGGGTGCATTTT
>TRBJ2-2|-|TRBD2|TRBV7-9
CASTPGTEGLARNTGELFF
TGTGCCAGCACCCCAGGGACAGAAGGACTAGCGCGGAACACCGGGGAGCTGTTTTTT
>TRBJ2-4|-|-|TRBV6-5
CASSLDLGNKNIQYF
TGTGCCAGCAGTTTGGACTTGGGGAACAAAAACATTCAGTACTTC
>TRBJ2-1|once|-|TRBV3-1
CASSKIDGAAYNEQFF
TGTGCCAGCTCGAAGATAGATGGGGCGGCCTACAATGAGCAGTTCTTC
>TRBJ2-5|-|-|TRBV19
CASSIVGGGPLETQYF
TGTGCCAGTAGTATAGTAGGGGGAGGGCCGTTAGAGACCCAGTACTTC
>TRBJ2-3|-|TRBD2|TRBV12-3/TRBV12-4
CASSLFAGGGTDTQYF
TGTGCCAGCAGTTTGTTCGCGGGAGGCGGCACAGATACGCAGTATTTT
>TRBJ2-3|-|-|TRBV27
CASRFTIADTQYF
TGTGCCAGCCGTTTTACTATAGCAGATACGCAGTATTTT
>TRBJ1-2|-|TRBD1|TRBV28
CASSLMGQGLNGYTF
TGTGCCAGCAGTTTAATGGGACAGGGTCTGAATGGCTACACCTTC
>TRBJ2-2|-|-|TRBV4-3
CASSQDALGMATGELFF
TGCGCCAGCAGCCAAGATGCGCTAGGGATGGCCACCGGGGAGCTGTTTTTT
>TRBJ2-5|-|-|TRBV4-3
CASSQERVRQETQYF
TGCGCCAGCAGCCAAGAAAGAGTACGCCAAGAGACCCAGTACTTC
>TRBJ1-2|-|-|TRBV27
CASSFSPVYGYTF
TGTGCCAGCAGTTTCAGTCCTGTCTATGGCTACACCTTC
>TRBJ2-6|few|-|TRBV28
CASRDSSGANVLTF
TGTGCCAGCAGAGACAGCTCTGGGGCCAACGTCCTGACTTTC
>TRBJ2-7|few|-|TRBV11-2
CASSLGWDEQYF
TGTGCCAGCAGCTTAGGGTGGGACGAGCAGTACTTC